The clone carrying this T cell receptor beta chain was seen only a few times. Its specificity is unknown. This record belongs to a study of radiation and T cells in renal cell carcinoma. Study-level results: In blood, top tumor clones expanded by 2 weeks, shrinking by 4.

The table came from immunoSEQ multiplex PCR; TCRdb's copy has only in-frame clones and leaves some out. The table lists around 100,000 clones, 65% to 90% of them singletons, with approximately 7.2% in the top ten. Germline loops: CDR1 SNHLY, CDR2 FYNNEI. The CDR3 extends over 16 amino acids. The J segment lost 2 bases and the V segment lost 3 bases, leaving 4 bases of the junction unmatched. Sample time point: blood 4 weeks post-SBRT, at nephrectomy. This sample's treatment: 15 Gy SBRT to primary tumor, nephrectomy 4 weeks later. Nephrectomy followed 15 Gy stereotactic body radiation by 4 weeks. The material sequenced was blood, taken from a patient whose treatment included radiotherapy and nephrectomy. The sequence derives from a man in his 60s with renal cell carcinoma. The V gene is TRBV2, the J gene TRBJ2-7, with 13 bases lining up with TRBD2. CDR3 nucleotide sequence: TGTGCCAGCAGTGATGGGACTAGCGGGACCACCTACGAGCAGTACTTC. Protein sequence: CASSDGTSGTTYEQYF.